Listed below are T cell receptor beta chains from one sample, sequenced in a study of blood T cell repertoires in COVID-19. Method: immunoSEQ multiplex PCR; TCRdb's copy keeps in-frame clones and lacks some. The sample has 300,000 to 450,000 clones, about nine tenths seen once. The sample comprised PBMCs or T cells enriched from blood (not recorded which). These receptors originate from a woman aged 30 to 39 who had been exposed to COVID-19. The CDR3 runs from the conserved cysteine through the conserved F or W. D genes are given only for firm matches. Not all rows give a size; the values are once, few, many and, for expanded clones, a class.

clone_size,d_call,j_call,v_call,cdr3_aa,cdr3_nt
.,TRBD2,TRBJ2-1,TRBV10-3,CAISDPALAGGKFF,TGTGCCATCAGTGATCCGGCGCTAGCGGGAGGAAAGTTCTTC
.,.,TRBJ1-1,TRBV10-2,CASSEPGVEAFF,TGCGCCAGCAGTGAACCGGGGGTTGAAGCTTTCTTT
.,TRBD1,TRBJ1-4,TRBV27,CASSILTGDEKLFF,TGTGCCAGCAGTATACTCACAGGGGATGAAAAACTGTTTTTT
once,.,TRBJ1-1,TRBV25-1,CASSEWGGEETEAFF,TGTGCCAGCAGTGAATGGGGGGGCGAAGAAACTGAAGCTTTCTTT
.,TRBD2,TRBJ2-3,TRBV5-1,CASSLGLAGGADTQYF,TGCGCCAGCAGCTTGGGACTAGCGGGAGGGGCAGATACGCAGTATTTT
.,.,TRBJ2-3,TRBV7-9,CASSYSEDTQYF,TGTGCCAGCAGCTACAGTGAAGATACGCAGTATTTT
.,.,TRBJ1-6,TRBV28,CASGKLSGSDSPLHF,TGTGCCAGCGGTAAATTATCGGGGTCGGATTCACCCCTCCACTTT
.,.,TRBJ1-2,TRBV28,CASSSRENYGYTF,TGTGCCAGCAGTTCAAGGGAGAATTATGGCTACACCTTC
.,TRBD1,TRBJ1-2,TRBV15,CATSRFGQDNYGYTF,TGTGCCACCAGCAGATTCGGACAGGATAACTATGGCTACACCTTC
.,TRBD1,TRBJ1-1,TRBV4-1,CASSQDTGGSNTEAFF,TGCGCCAGCAGCCAAGATACAGGGGGGTCGAACACTGAAGCTTTCTTT
.,TRBD1,TRBJ1-1,TRBV5-1,CASTYRGHGEAFF,TGCGCCAGCACCTACAGGGGGCATGGTGAAGCTTTCTTT
.,.,TRBJ1-1,TRBV7-9,CASSPVLNTEAFF,TGTGCCAGCAGCCCAGTCCTGAACACTGAAGCTTTCTTT
.,.,TRBJ2-7,TRBV6-5,CASSRRRDEQYF,TGTGCCAGCAGTAGGAGGCGGGACGAGCAGTACTTC